This entry describes one T cell receptor beta chain. The target antigen is unknown. TCRdb's copy holds only in-frame clones and misses some; the assay was immunoSEQ multiplex PCR. This sample yields roughly 2 million clones, of which almost 96% are seen a single time; around 0.13% belongs to the top ten. This sample is part of a study of shared clonotypes between healthy human individuals. Across the study: Aged between 18 and 49, the donors were a couple of women and three men. Broader study findings: Across a handful of donors, naive CD4 shared roughly 5.2%, naive CD8 about 3.2%, memory CD4 about 2.5%, memory CD8 0.4% to 0.5%.

With 4 bases removed from V and 7 bases from J, the gap between germline ends came to 11 bases. CDR1 and CDR2 (germline): SGDLS, YYNGEE. The CDR3 runs to 13 residues. This receptor was obtained from a man aged 18 to 29 in good health. The rearrangement joins TRBV9 to TRBJ2-2; no clear D. Sequenced material: naive CD4+ T cells sorted from blood. The subset: CD45RA+ positively selected. The CDR3 loop is CASSQTVFGELFF. In DNA, the CDR3 is TGTGCCAGCAGCCAAACCGTCTTCGGGGAGCTGTTTTTT.